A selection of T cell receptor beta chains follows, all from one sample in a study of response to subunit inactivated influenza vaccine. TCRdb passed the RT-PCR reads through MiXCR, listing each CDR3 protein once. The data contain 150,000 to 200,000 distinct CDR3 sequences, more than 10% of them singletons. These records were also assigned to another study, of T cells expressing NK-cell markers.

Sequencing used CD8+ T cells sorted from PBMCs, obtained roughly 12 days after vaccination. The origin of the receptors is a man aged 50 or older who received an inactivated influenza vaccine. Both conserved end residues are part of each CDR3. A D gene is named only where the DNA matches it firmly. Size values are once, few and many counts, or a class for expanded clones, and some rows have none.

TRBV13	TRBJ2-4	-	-	TGTGCCAGCAGCTTAGCGGCAGGCGGCAAAAACATTCAGTACTTC	CASSLAAGGKNIQYF
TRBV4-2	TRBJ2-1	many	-	TGTGCCAGCAGCCAAGACGACGGAACGACGGGGAGCTCCTACAATGAGCAGTTCTTC	CASSQDDGTTGSSYNEQFF
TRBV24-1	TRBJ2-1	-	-	TGTGCCACCAGTGCCCAAACAGGAGCGTCCTACAATGAGCAGTTCTTC	CATSAQTGASYNEQFF
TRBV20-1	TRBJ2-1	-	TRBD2	TGCAGTGCTAGAGGACTAGCGGGGGAGCAATACAATGAGCAGTTCTTC	CSARGLAGEQYNEQFF
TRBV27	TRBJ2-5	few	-	TGTGCCAGCAGCCCAACTCCCCCCGGGGAGACCCAGTACTTC	CASSPTPPGETQYF
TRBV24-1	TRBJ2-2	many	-	TGTGCCACCAGTGAGAACAGGGTCCCCGGGGAGCTGTTTTTT	CATSENRVPGELFF
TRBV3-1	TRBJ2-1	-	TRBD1	TGTGCCTGCAGCCAACAATTCCCCGGGACAGGGGTGGTTAATGAGCAGTTCTTC	CACSQQFPGTGVVNEQFF
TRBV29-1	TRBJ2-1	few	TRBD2	TGCAGCGTTTGGACTAGCGGGGGTCCCCTTTACAATGAGCAGTTCTTC	CSVWTSGGPLYNEQFF
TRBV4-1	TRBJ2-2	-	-	TGCGCCAGCAGCCCTACGGGGCCCCCGAACACCGGGGAGCTGTTTTTT	CASSPTGPPNTGELFF
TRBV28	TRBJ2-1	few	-	TGTGCCAGCAGTGAAGACAGGTCACCCTTGGGCAATGAGCAGTTCTTC	CASSEDRSPLGNEQFF
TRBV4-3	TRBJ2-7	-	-	TGCGCCAGCAGCCAAGATCGGTCCACCTACGAGCAGTACTTC	CASSQDRSTYEQYF
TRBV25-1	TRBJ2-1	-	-	TGTGCCAGCAGTGAATATCATGGCGAGTCTTTGGACAATGAGCAGTTCTTC	CASSEYHGESLDNEQFF
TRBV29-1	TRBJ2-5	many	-	TGCAGCGTTGAAGCCCCGGGAAGAAAAGAGACCCAGTACTTC	CSVEAPGRKETQYF
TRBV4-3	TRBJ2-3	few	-	TGCGCCAGCAGCTTAATTCAGTTCTATACGCAGTATTTT	CASSLIQFYTQYF
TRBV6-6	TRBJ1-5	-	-	TGTGCCAGCAGTTACTCGGAAAATCAGCCCCAGCATTTT	CASSYSENQPQHF
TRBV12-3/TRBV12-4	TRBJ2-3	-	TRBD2	TGTGCCAGCAGCCTCATAGCGGGGACCACAGATACGCAGTATTTT	CASSLIAGTTDTQYF
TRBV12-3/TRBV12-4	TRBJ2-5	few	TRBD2	TGTGCCAGCAGCAACAGCGGGAGGGCTTATCAAGAGACCCAGTACTTC	CASSNSGRAYQETQYF
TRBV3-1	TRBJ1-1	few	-	TGTGCCAGCAGCCAAGGTCCGGGGTTGAACACTGAAGCTTTCTTT	CASSQGPGLNTEAFF
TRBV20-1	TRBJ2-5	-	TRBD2	TGCAGTGCTAGAGATCCCACCCACCGGACTAGCGGGAGGTTCGTGGAGACCCAGTACTTC	CSARDPTHRTSGRFVETQYF
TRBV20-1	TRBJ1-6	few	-	TGCAGTGCTAGAGAACCAGGGATGGGATCACCCCTCCACTTT	CSAREPGMGSPLHF
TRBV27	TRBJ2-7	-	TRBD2	TGTGCCAGCAGTTTATCCTTTGGGCTAGCGGGACCCTCCTACGAGCAGTACTTC	CASSLSFGLAGPSYEQYF
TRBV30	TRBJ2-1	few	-	TGTGCGGGAGATAGGCTAGCGAACAATGAGCAGTTCTTC	CAGDRLANNEQFF
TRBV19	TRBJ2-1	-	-	TGTGCCAGTAGGGAGGGGTACAATGAGCAGTTCTTC	CASREGYNEQFF
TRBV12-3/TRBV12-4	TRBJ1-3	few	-	TGTGCCAGCAGTTTTGTACCGGCGGGAAACACCATATATTTT	CASSFVPAGNTIYF
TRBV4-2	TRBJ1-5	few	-	TGTGCCAGCAGCCAAGAGGGCGCCCTAAGCAATCAGCCCCAGCATTTT	CASSQEGALSNQPQHF
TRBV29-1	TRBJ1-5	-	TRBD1	TGCAGCACGGGACAGGTCAATCAGCCCCAGCATTTT	CSTGQVNQPQHF
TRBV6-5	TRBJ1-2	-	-	TGTGCCAGCAGTTCCCTAGGTGAGCTGGCTGGCTACACCTTC	CASSSLGELAGYTF
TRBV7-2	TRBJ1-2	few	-	TGTGCCAGCAGCTTCATTAGGGACCGCGGAAACTATGGCTACACCTTC	CASSFIRDRGNYGYTF
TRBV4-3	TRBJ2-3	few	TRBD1	TGCGCCAGCAGCCAAGCGGCAGGGGGCATGGATACGCAGTATTTT	CASSQAAGGMDTQYF
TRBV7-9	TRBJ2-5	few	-	TGTGCCAGCAGCCCCGGAGTCCGACCTGGAAAAGAGACCCAGTACTTC	CASSPGVRPGKETQYF
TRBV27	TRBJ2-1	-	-	TGTGCCAGCAGTTTGAGGTGGGAGAGTTTATACTATGAGCAGTTCTTC	CASSLRWESLYYEQFF
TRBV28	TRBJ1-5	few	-	TGTGCCAGCAGTTTTATGGCTACCAAGGGGAGGTGGGGCAATCAGCCCCAGCATTTT	CASSFMATKGRWGNQPQHF
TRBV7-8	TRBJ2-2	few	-	TGTGCCAGCAGCTTAGTCTTGTATGTCACCGGGGAGCTGTTTTTT	CASSLVLYVTGELFF
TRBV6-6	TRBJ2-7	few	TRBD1	TGTGCCAGCAGCCCGGACAGGATCGAGCAGTACTTC	CASSPDRIEQYF
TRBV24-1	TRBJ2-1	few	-	TGTGCCACCAGTGACGTTAGCGGTAGCTCCTACAATGAGCAGTTCTTC	CATSDVSGSSYNEQFF
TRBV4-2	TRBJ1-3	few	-	TGTGCCAGCAGCCAAGACCGGGTAGAGTCTGGAAACACCATATATTTT	CASSQDRVESGNTIYF
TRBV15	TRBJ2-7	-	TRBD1	TGTGCCACCAGCAGACAGGGGGCCTCCGAGTACGAGCAGTACTTC	CATSRQGASEYEQYF
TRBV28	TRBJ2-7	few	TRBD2	TGTGCCAGCAGTGGCTGGACTAGCGGGAGCTACGAGCAGTACTTC	CASSGWTSGSYEQYF
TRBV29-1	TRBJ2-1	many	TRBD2	TGCAGCGTTGAATATAAACTAGCGGGAGATTATGAGCAGTTCTTC	CSVEYKLAGDYEQFF
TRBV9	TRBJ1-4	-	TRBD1	TGTGCCAGCAGCGAAACAGGGGGCCCGACTAATGAAAAACTGTTTTTT	CASSETGGPTNEKLFF
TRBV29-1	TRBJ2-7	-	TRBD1	TGCAGCGTTGAAGGGGGACAGTCCTCCTACGAGCAGTACTTC	CSVEGGQSSYEQYF
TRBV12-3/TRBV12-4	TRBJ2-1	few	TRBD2	TGTGCCAGCAGTCGGCGGGGGGCAAGGAATGAGCAGTTCTTC	CASSRRGARNEQFF
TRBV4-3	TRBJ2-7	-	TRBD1	TGCGCCAGCAGCCAAGGAACCGGGACAGGGGTCGAGCAGTACTTC	CASSQGTGTGVEQYF
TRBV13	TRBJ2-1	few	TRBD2	TGTGCCAGCAGCCCGGAGGGCGGGGGGCCGTCCTCCTACAATGAGCAGTTCTTC	CASSPEGGGPSSYNEQFF
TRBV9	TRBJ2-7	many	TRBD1	TGTGCCAGCAGCGTAGGTGGACAGGGGGCAACCTACGAGCAGTACTTC	CASSVGGQGATYEQYF
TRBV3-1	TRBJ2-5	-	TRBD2	TGTGCCAGCGTAGCGGGGTGGACCCAGTACTTC	CASVAGWTQYF
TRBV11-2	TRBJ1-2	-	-	TGTGCCAGCAGCTTAGGAGGGGGTCGGTATGGCTACACCTTC	CASSLGGGRYGYTF
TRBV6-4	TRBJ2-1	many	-	TGTGCCAGCAGTGAATTCCTCGGGGGACCCCGCAATGAGCAGTTCTTC	CASSEFLGGPRNEQFF
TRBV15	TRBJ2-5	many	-	TGTGCCACCAGCAGAGGAACGGAGAGAATCGAAGAGACCCAGTACTTC	CATSRGTERIEETQYF
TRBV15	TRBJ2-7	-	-	TGTGCCACCAGTCCCGGGCAGGGAAGATACGAGCAGTACTTC	CATSPGQGRYEQYF
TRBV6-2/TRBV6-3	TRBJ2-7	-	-	TGTGCCAGCAGTTCTCGAAGGTACGAGCAGTACTTC	CASSSRRYEQYF